These T cell receptor beta chains were read from a single sample in a study of blood T cell repertoires in COVID-19. Profiling relied on immunoSEQ multiplex PCR, and the TCRdb table lists in-frame clones only, not all of them. The top ten clones hold 1.2% of a sample with 300,000 to 400,000 clones, around 89% of them seen once. The material sequenced was PBMCs or T cells enriched from blood (not recorded which). The receptor source for this set is a young woman who had recovered from COVID-19. Each CDR3 is given with its conserved first and last residue. Each record gives: clone size, V gene, J gene, D gene, CDR3 DNA, CDR3 protein. A D gene is named only where the DNA matches it firmly. Expanded clones are given a class, and other clones once, few, many or no size at all.

-	TRBV27	TRBJ2-7	TRBD1	TGTGCCAGCAGTTTCGGCCAGGGGGTGACCTACGAGCAGTACTTC	CASSFGQGVTYEQYF
once	TRBV6-6	TRBJ2-7	-	TGTGCCAGCAGTTTCACCCCGGGACACACCTACGAGCAGTACTTC	CASSFTPGHTYEQYF
once	TRBV2	TRBJ1-2	-	TGTGCCAGCAGTGCCGGGGGGGACGGATCCTATGGCTACACCTTC	CASSAGGDGSYGYTF
-	TRBV7-2	TRBJ2-5	TRBD2	TGTGCCAGCAGCTTCCGACTAGCGGGGGGGCCGGAGACCCAGTACTTC	CASSFRLAGGPETQYF
-	TRBV6-2/TRBV6-3	TRBJ1-2	TRBD1	TGTGCCAGCAGTTACCAGAGGGGACAGGTGGGCTATGGCTACACCTTC	CASSYQRGQVGYGYTF
-	TRBV2	TRBJ1-1	-	TGTGCCAGCAGGGTGGAGGGGTGGAACACTGAAGCTTTCTTT	CASRVEGWNTEAFF
-	TRBV7-9	TRBJ2-1	TRBD1	TGTGCCAGCAGCCAGTACGGGACAGGGATTTACAATGAGCAGTTCTTC	CASSQYGTGIYNEQFF
-	TRBV25-1	TRBJ1-2	-	TGTGCCAGCAGTGAAGGGGGCAGGGCCAGCTCTGGCTACACCTTC	CASSEGGRASSGYTF
-	TRBV11-2	TRBJ2-5	-	TGTGCCAGCAGCTTAAAGGGGCACCCCCAAGAGACCCAGTACTTC	CASSLKGHPQETQYF
once	TRBV28	TRBJ1-1	-	TGTGCCAGCAGTTTAAACAGAAATGAAGCTTTCTTT	CASSLNRNEAFF
-	TRBV7-2	TRBJ2-7	-	TGTGCCAGCAGCTTTCGAGACAGGAGCACCTACGAGCAGTACTTC	CASSFRDRSTYEQYF
-	TRBV19	TRBJ1-1	TRBD1	TGTGCCAGTAGTCCCAGGGGGGCCACTGAAGCTTTCTTT	CASSPRGATEAFF
-	TRBV7-9	TRBJ2-5	TRBD2	TGTGCCAGCAGCTTACTAGCGGGGGACCAAGAGACCCAGTACTTC	CASSLLAGDQETQYF
-	TRBV5-1	TRBJ1-3	-	TGCGCCAGCAGCTTGGTGCCATCGAGTGGAAACACCATATATTTT	CASSLVPSSGNTIYF
-	TRBV18	TRBJ1-2	TRBD1	TGTGCCAGCTCGGGACAGGACTATGGCTACACCTTC	CASSGQDYGYTF
-	TRBV7-3	TRBJ2-7	TRBD1	TGTGCCAGCAGCTTAATGGACAGGGTGGCCGAGCAGTACTTC	CASSLMDRVAEQYF
-	TRBV24-1	TRBJ1-2	-	TGTGCCACCAGTGATTCAACAGGGTACTATGGCTACACCTTC	CATSDSTGYYGYTF
-	TRBV28	TRBJ1-2	-	TGTGCCAGCAGTTTTAGGTTTGGGGGGGATGGCTACACCTTC	CASSFRFGGDGYTF
-	TRBV18	TRBJ2-1	-	TGTGCCAGCTCACCACCTGAGAATTACAATGAGCAGTTCTTC	CASSPPENYNEQFF
few	TRBV19	TRBJ1-5	-	TGTGCCAGTATGGCCCGATGGAGCAATCAGCCCCAGCATTTT	CASMARWSNQPQHF
once	TRBV7-8	TRBJ1-1	-	TGTGCCAGCAGGGGGGGGACGGCGAACACTGAAGCTTTCTTT	CASRGGTANTEAFF
-	TRBV4-3	TRBJ2-3	TRBD2	TGCGCCAGCAGCCAAGATCGGCGGGGGTTGGGTACGCAGTATTTT	CASSQDRRGLGTQYF